A single sample gave rise to the 2 T cell receptor beta chains below, sequenced in a study of blood T cell repertoires in COVID-19. Produced via immunoSEQ multiplex PCR; TCRdb's table is partial and in-frame only. The table lists a few hundred thousand clones, around nine tenths of them singletons. The sequenced material came from peripheral blood. These receptors originate from a man aged 60-69 years with acute or convalescent COVID-19.

This clone is a singleton in its sample. The chain uses TRBV10-1 and TRBJ2-3; 12 nucleotides line up with TRBD2. The junction had 8 bases not matched to a gene; V was cut back by 0 bases and J by 4 bases. Germline V CDR1 and CDR2: WNHNN, SYGVQD (reference sequence). This CDR3 region has 18 residues. CDR3: CASSESASGRGISDTQYF. In DNA, the CDR3 is TGCGCCAGCAGTGAGTCGGCTAGCGGGAGGGGCATTTCAGATACGCAGTATTTT.

The chain joins TRBV18 to TRBJ2-7; TRBD1 matches at 11 bases. The CDR3 totals 16 residues. The germline V gene encodes CDR1 KGHSH and CDR2 LQKENI. V lost 3 bases and J lost 6; bases outside the gene matches: 10. CDR3 coding DNA: TGTGCCAGCTCACCTCTGGGGACAGGGGGGAAGGGCGAGCAGTACTTC. It is translated as CASSPLGTGGKGEQYF.